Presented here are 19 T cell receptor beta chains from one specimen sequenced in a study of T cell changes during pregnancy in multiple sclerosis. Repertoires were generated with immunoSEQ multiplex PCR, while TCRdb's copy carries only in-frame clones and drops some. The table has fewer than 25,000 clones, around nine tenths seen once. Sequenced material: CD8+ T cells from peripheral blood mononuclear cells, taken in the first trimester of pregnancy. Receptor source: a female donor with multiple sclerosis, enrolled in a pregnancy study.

The chain's CDR3 is CASSIGASGTGELFF. The CDR3 nucleotides read TGTGCCAGTAGTATCGGGGCTAGCGGAACCGGGGAGCTGTTTTTT. The chain is built from TRBV19 and TRBJ2-2; 7 bases are shared with TRBD2. The V gene's germline CDR1 is LNHDA and CDR2 SQIVND (reference sequence). The CDR3 sequence is 15 residues long. The V gene end was trimmed by 3 bases and the J gene end by 5 bases; junction bases not matched to a gene: 6.

The CDR3 DNA sequence: TGTGCCAGCAGTTGGGAACTAGAGGCGCAGTTCTTC. Its protein is CASSWELEAQFF. The chain joins TRBV6-6 to TRBJ2-1, with TRBD2 as a possible D gene (5 bases). The CDR3 consists of 12 residues. Per the germline V gene, CDR1 is MNHNY and CDR2 is SVGAGI (reference sequence). Trimming stripped 4 bases from V and 12 bases from J, with 13 bases between.

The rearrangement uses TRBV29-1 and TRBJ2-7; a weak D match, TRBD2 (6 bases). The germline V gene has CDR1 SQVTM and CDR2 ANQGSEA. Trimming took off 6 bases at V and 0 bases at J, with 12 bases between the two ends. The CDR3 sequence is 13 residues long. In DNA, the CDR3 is TGCAGCGTATCCTTAGCGGACTCCTACGAGCAGTACTTC. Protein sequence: CSVSLADSYEQYF.

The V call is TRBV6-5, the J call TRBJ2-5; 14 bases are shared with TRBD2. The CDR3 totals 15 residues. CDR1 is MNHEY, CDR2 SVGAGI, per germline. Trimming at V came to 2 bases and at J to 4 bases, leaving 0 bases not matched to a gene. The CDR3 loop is CASSYGTSGRETQYF. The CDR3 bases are TGTGCCAGCAGTTACGGGACTAGCGGGAGAGAGACCCAGTACTTC.

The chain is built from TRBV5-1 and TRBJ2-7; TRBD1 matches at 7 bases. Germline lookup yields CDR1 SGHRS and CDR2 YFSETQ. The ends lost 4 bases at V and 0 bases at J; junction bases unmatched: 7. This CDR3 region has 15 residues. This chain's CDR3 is CASSAGQARSYEQYF. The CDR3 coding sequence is TGCGCCAGCAGCGCCGGACAGGCCCGCTCCTACGAGCAGTACTTC.

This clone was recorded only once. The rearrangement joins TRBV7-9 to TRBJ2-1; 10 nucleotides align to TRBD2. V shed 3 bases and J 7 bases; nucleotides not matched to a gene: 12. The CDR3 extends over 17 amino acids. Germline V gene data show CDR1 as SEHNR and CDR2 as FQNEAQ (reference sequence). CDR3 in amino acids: CASSFLEASGRMNEQFF. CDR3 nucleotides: TGTGCCAGCAGCTTCCTCGAGGCTAGCGGGAGAATGAATGAGCAGTTCTTC.

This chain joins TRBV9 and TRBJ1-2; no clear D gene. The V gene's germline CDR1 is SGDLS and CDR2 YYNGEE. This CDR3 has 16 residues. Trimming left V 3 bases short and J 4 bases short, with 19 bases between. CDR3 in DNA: TGTGCCAGCAGCGCCCGAGCCGACTCACCGGCCTATGGCTACACCTTC. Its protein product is CASSARADSPAYGYTF.

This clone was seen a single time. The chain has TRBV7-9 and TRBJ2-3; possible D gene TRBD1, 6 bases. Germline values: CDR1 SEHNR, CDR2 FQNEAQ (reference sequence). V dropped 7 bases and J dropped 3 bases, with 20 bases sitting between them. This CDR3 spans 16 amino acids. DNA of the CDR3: TGTGCCAGCAACAAGCTCGGGACAAGGAGGACAGATACGCAGTATTTT. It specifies CASNKLGTRRTDTQYF.

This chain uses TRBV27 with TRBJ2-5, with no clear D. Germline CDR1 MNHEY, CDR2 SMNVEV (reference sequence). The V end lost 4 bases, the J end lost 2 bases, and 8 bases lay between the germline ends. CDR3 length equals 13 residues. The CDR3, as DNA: TGTGCCAGCAGTTCAACAGTACAAGAGACCCAGTACTTC. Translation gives CASSSTVQETQYF.

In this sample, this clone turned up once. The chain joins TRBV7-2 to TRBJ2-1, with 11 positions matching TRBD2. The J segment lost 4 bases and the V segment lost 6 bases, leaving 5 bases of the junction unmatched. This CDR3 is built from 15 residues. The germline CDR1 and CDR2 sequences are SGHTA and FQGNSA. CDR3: CASRQRTSGYNEQFF. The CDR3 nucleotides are TGTGCCAGCAGGCAGAGGACTAGCGGGTACAATGAGCAGTTCTTC.

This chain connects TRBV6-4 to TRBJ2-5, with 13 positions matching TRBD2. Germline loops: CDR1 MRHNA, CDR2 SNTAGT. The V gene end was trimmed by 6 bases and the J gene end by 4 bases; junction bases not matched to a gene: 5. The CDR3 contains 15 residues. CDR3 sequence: CASSGLAGAAETQYF. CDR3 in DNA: TGTGCCAGCAGCGGACTAGCGGGAGCGGCAGAGACCCAGTACTTC.

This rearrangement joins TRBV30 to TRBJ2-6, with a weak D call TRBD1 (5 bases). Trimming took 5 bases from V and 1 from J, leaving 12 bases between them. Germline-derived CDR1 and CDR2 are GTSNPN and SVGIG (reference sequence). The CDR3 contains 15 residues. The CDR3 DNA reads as TGTGCCTGGGGTCTTGCAGGGTCTGGGGCCAACGTCCTGACTTTC. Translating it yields CAWGLAGSGANVLTF.

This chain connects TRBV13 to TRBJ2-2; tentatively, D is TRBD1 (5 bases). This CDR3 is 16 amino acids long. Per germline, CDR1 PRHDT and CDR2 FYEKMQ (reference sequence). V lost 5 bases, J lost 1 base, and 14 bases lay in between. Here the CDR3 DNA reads TGTGCCAGCAGCGCCGCGTTAACAGGGAACACCGGGGAGCTGTTTTTT. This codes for CASSAALTGNTGELFF.

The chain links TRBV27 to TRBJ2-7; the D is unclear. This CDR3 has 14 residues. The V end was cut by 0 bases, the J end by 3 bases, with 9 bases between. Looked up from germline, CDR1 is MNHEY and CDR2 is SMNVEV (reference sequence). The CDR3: CASSLSSSYYEQYF. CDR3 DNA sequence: TGTGCCAGCAGTTTATCTAGCAGCTACTACGAGCAGTACTTC.

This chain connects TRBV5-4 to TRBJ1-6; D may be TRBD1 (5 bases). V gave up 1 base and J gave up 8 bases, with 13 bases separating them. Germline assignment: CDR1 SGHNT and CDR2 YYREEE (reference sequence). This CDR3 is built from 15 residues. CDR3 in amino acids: CASSLTGLGDSPLHF. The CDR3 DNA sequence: TGTGCCAGCAGCTTGACAGGCCTTGGGGATTCACCCCTCCACTTT.

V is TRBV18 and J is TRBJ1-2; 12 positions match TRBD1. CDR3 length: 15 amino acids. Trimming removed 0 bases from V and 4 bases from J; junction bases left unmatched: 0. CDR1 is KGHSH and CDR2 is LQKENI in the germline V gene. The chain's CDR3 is CASSPPGQGAYGYTF. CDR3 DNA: TGTGCCAGCTCACCACCGGGACAGGGGGCCTATGGCTACACCTTC.

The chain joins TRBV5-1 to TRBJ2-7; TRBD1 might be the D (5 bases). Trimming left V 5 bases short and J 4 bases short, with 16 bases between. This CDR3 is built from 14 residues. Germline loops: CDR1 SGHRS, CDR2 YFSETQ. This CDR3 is CASRPREGDYEQYF. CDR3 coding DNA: TGCGCCAGCAGGCCACGCGAAGGGGATTACGAGCAGTACTTC.

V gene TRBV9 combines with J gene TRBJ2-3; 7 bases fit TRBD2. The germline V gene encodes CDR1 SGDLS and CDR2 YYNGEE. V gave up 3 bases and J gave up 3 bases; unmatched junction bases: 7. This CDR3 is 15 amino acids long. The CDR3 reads CASSETSVLTDTQYF. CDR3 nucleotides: TGTGCCAGCAGCGAAACTAGCGTTTTAACAGATACGCAGTATTTT.

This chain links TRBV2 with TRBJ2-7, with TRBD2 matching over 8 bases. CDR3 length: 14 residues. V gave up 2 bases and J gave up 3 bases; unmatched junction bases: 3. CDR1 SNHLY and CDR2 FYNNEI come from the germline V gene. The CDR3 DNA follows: TGTGCCAGCAGTGAAACTAGCGGTTACTACGAGCAGTACTTC. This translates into CASSETSGYYEQYF.